These 25 T cell receptor beta chains came from one sample sequenced in a study of patients and donors after allogeneic stem cell transplantation (TCRdb year 2020). Preparation of the library involved RT-PCR. These reads were obtained on a NextSeq 550. TCRdb reran the public reads through fastp at Q25 and MiXCR, keeping productive beta chains. Each record represents a unique CDR3 protein, reported with the most common genes and DNA among its rows. Recorded for this sample are about 400,000 distinct CDR3 sequences; about a sixth of them occurred a single time. Just over 7% of the sample belongs to the ten largest clones. Sequenced: blood, either unsorted or a sorted T cell fraction (not recorded which). All receptors derive from a human donor who was either an allogeneic HSCT recipient or a stem cell or donor lymphocyte infusion donor (not recorded which). It is not recorded whose cells these are; they may come from a transplant donor.

This clonotype appeared a few times. The chain has TRBV10-2 and TRBJ1-3; a weak D match, TRBD1 (5 bases). The germline gives CDR1 WSHSY, CDR2 SAAADI. CDR3 length: 16 residues. V dropped 3 bases and J dropped 0 bases, with 12 bases sitting between them. For the CDR3, the DNA is TGCGCCAGCAGTGACCGACAGCCGCGCTCTGGAAACACCATATATTTT. This gives the protein CASSDRQPRSGNTIYF.

With respect to this clonotype: The germline gene is not matched at one end of the junction; a read error may be the cause. The J gene is TRBJ1-4, the V gene TRBV7-7; the D gene is possibly TRBD1 (5 bases). The CDR3 has 17 amino acids. Germline V gene lookup returns CDR1 SSHAT and CDR2 FNYEAQ (reference sequence). DNA of the CDR3: TGTGCTAGCAGCTCGATGGGCCCGGGGGTGAGGGGTGAAAAACTGTTTTTT. This translates into CASSSMGPGVRGEKLFF.

CDR3 in DNA: TGCAGCCCTCGGGGGGGTTTGCGCAGCAATCAGCCCCAGCATTTT. It is translated as CSPRGGLRSNQPQHF. The V gene is TRBV29-1, the J gene TRBJ1-5, with D possibly being TRBD1 (5 bases). The CDR3 length is 15 residues. With 8 bases removed from V and 1 base from J, the gap between germline ends came to 18 bases. Germline V CDR1 and CDR2: SQVTM, ANQGSEA.

This clonotype was seen only a few times. V is TRBV19 and J is TRBJ1-5; unclear D gene. The CDR3 has 14 residues. V gave up 7 bases and J gave up 7 bases, with 17 bases separating them. Germline values: CDR1 LNHDA, CDR2 SQIVND (reference sequence). The CDR3 is CASTIWQLGQPQHF. As DNA, the CDR3 is TGTGCCAGTACCATCTGGCAGCTAGGGCAGCCCCAGCATTTT. The whole variable domain, filled in from reference TRBV19 and TRBJ1-5, reads DGGITQSPKYLFRKEGQNVTLSCEQNLNHDAMYWYRQDPGQGLRLIYYSQIVNDFQKGDIAEGYSVSREKKESFPLTVTSAQKNPTAFYLCASTIWQLGQPQHFGDGTRLSIL.

V is TRBV4-1 and J is TRBJ2-7; D unclear. Per the germline V gene, CDR1 is MGHRA and CDR2 is YSYEKL. The CDR3 sequence is 16 residues long. The ends were cut back, 1 base at V and 1 base at J, with 14 bases in the middle. CDR3 DNA: TGCGCCAGCAGCCAAGGGGTTGAGGCAGCTTCCTACGAGCAGTACTTC. Translating gives CASSQGVEAASYEQYF.

Many counts were recorded for this clonotype. This sequence joins TRBV6-2 or TRBV6-3 and TRBJ2-2; weak D call: TRBD2 (6 bases). The CDR3 covers 15 residues. V lost 7 bases, J lost 5 bases, and 17 bases lay in between. Germline values: CDR1 MNHEY, CDR2 SVGEGT. CDR3 DNA: TGTGCCAGCACCCATGAGGCGGGAAGGACCGGGGAGCTGTTTTTT. It codes for CASTHEAGRTGELFF.

Only a few counts were recorded for this clonotype. This CDR3 reads CASSYSGGQEQYF. CDR3 DNA sequence: TGTGCCAGCAGTTACTCAGGCGGACAGGAGCAGTACTTC. The chain uses TRBV6-6 and TRBJ2-7, with a possible D match to TRBD1 (6 bases). CDR1 MNHNY and CDR2 SVGAGI come from the germline V gene (reference sequence). V gave up 0 bases and J gave up 7 bases, with 10 bases separating them. The CDR3 is 13 amino acids.

This sequence joins TRBV19 and TRBJ1-2; 9 nucleotides match TRBD1. Unmatched junction bases numbered 16, after V lost 9 bases and J lost 8 bases. The germline gives CDR1 LNHDA, CDR2 SQIVND (reference sequence). The CDR3 runs to 15 residues. The CDR3 region is CASRDRALHRGGYTF. In nucleotides, the CDR3 is TGTGCCAGCCGGGACAGGGCCCTCCATAGGGGAGGCTACACCTTC.

This clonotype showed up just a few times. The chain joins TRBV4-3 to TRBJ1-2; a weak D match, TRBD1 (5 bases). The CDR3 runs 14 residues. V was clipped by 4 bases and J by 5 bases, with 14 bases between them. Germline CDR1 reads LGHNA; CDR2 reads YSLEER. As DNA, the CDR3 is TGCGCCAGCAGCCGAGAGTCGGGGCCATATGGCTACACCTTC. Translation: CASSRESGPYGYTF.

This clonotype was found a few times. The chain couples TRBV4-3 to TRBJ1-2, with 7 bases matching TRBD1. This CDR3 comprises 16 residues. After removal of 0 bases from V and 4 bases from J, the junction contained 8 bases not matched to a gene. Germline CDR1 is LGHNA and CDR2 is YSLEER. The chain's CDR3 is CASSQDPDRLLYGYTF. CDR3 bases: TGCGCCAGCAGCCAAGACCCGGACAGGCTCCTCTATGGCTACACCTTC.

The J gene is TRBJ2-3, the V gene TRBV6-1; tentatively, D is TRBD1 (6 bases). The CDR3 is made up of 14 amino acids. CDR1 is MNHNS, CDR2 SASEGT, per germline. V shed 6 bases and J shed 0 bases, with 10 bases lying between them. This CDR3 reads CASRFTGSTDTQYF. CDR3 in DNA: TGTGCCAGCAGATTTACAGGGAGCACAGATACGCAGTATTTT.

The V and J genes are TRBV20-1 and TRBJ2-7; TRBD1 matches at 8 bases. J was trimmed by 2 bases and V by 4 bases; bases with no gene match: 10. The CDR3 has 15 residues. Germline V gives CDR1 DFQATT, CDR2 SNEGSKA (reference sequence). CDR3 in amino acids: CSANDRGEETYEQYF. CDR3 nucleotides: TGCAGTGCTAATGACAGGGGCGAGGAAACCTACGAGCAGTACTTC.

The chain recombines TRBV7-9 with TRBJ1-1; the D is unclear. Germline CDR1 and CDR2: SEHNR and FQNEAQ (reference sequence). The CDR3 spans 17 residues. Between the trimmed V and J ends, which lost 4 bases and 1 base, there was a span of 19 bases. In DNA form, the CDR3 reads TGTGCCAGCAGCTCTTTCTTAACGATGGCAGGGAACACTGAAGCTTTCTTT. Translated: CASSSFLTMAGNTEAFF.

The V and J genes are TRBV19 and TRBJ1-4; a weak D match, TRBD1 (6 bases). Germline V gene lookup returns CDR1 LNHDA and CDR2 SQIVND (reference sequence). Deletions cut 3 bases from V and 7 bases from J, with 15 bases between. The CDR3 is 15 amino acids. The CDR3 reads CASSMDTLGGEKLFF. For the CDR3, the DNA is TGTGCCAGTAGTATGGACACCCTAGGGGGTGAAAAACTGTTTTTT.

The CDR3 protein is CASSLDLGGTGSYEQYF. CDR3 sequence (DNA): TGTGCCAGCAGCTTAGATCTTGGGGGAACCGGCTCCTACGAGCAGTACTTC. The chain carries TRBV7-8 and TRBJ2-7, with D possibly being TRBD1 or TRBD2 (5 bases each). The CDR3 consists of 17 residues. V lost 1 base to trimming and J lost 0 bases, with 16 bases between them. Germline V gene sequence: CDR1 SGHVS, CDR2 FQNEAQ.

This clonotype was observed a few times. The genes are TRBV27 and TRBJ2-2, with 14 positions matching TRBD2. The ends lost 5 bases at V and 3 bases at J; junction bases unmatched: 5. The CDR3 runs to 17 residues. The germline V gene has CDR1 MNHEY and CDR2 SMNVEV (reference sequence). CDR3 bases: TGTGCCAGCAGTCCGACTAGCGGGAGGGCCTACACCGGGGAGCTGTTTTTT. Encoded protein: CASSPTSGRAYTGELFF.

This clonotype was seen more than once but under ten times. The CDR3 region has the DNA TGTGCCAGCAGTTACTCGCTAGGACCCGGGGAGCTGTTTTTT. It yields the protein CASSYSLGPGELFF. This chain links TRBV6-5 with TRBJ2-2, with unresolved D. The V end lost 0 bases, the J end lost 6 bases, and 8 bases lay between the germline ends. There are 14 residues in the CDR3. CDR1 and CDR2 from the germline V gene are MNHEY and SVGAGI.

This clonotype was counted at least ten times. The chain links TRBV20-1 to TRBJ2-3; perhaps TRBD2 as D (5 bases). The germline V and J ends were trimmed by 3 bases and 1 base, with 11 bases remaining between them. From germline, CDR1 is DFQATT and CDR2 SNEGSKA (reference sequence). The CDR3 has 14 residues. CDR3 in amino acids: CSASPEAGTDTQYF. DNA of the CDR3: TGCAGTGCTAGTCCGGAGGCGGGCACAGATACGCAGTATTTT.

The CDR3 coding sequence is TGCAGTGCTAGCGTTAAAGGGTTGAGGATTTTCGAGCAGTACTTC. This sequence encodes CSASVKGLRIFEQYF. The V call is TRBV20-1, the J call TRBJ2-7; D gene ambiguous. Trimming cost V 3 bases and J 6 bases, with 21 bases left between them. Germline lookup yields CDR1 DFQATT and CDR2 SNEGSKA (reference sequence). The CDR3 spans 15 residues.

The chain joins TRBV25-1 to TRBJ2-1; TRBD1 agrees at 8 bases. Losses at the gene ends were 1 base for V and 6 bases for J; bases not matched to a gene: 8. The length of the CDR3 is 16 residues. The germline V gene encodes CDR1 MGHDK and CDR2 SYGVNS. CDR3 residues: CASSESGQGGVNEQFF. In DNA, the CDR3 is TGTGCCAGCAGTGAATCAGGACAGGGCGGAGTCAATGAGCAGTTCTTC.

The chain employs TRBV20-1 and TRBJ2-7, with D possibly TRBD1 on 6 matching bases. The germline V gene encodes CDR1 DFQATT and CDR2 SNEGSKA (reference sequence). Trimming took 6 bases from V and 2 from J, leaving 11 bases between them. The CDR3 covers 12 residues. Here the CDR3 reads CSAPRTAYEQYF. CDR3 nucleotide sequence: TGCAGTGCCCCCCGGACAGCCTACGAGCAGTACTTC.

The V gene is TRBV30, the J gene TRBJ2-2; D possibly corresponds to TRBD2 (5 bases). Germline V CDR1 and CDR2: GTSNPN, SVGIG (reference sequence). V was cut by 3 bases and J by 8 bases, with 13 bases left in between. The length of the CDR3 is 13 residues. The CDR3 region is CAWRDAPGGELFF. DNA of the CDR3: TGTGCCTGGAGGGACGCGCCGGGGGGGGAGCTGTTTTTT.

This clonotype was observed a few times. CDR3 sequence (DNA): TGTGCCAGCAGCCCCCGGGAAGGCCGGGGGGAAAAACTGTTTTTT. The encoded protein is CASSPREGRGEKLFF. The chain recombines TRBV11-2 with TRBJ1-4; tentative D call: TRBD1 (5 bases). In germline, CDR1 is SGHAT, CDR2 FQNNGV. The V gene lost 5 bases and the J gene lost 8 bases, with 18 bases spanning the gap. This CDR3 contains 15 residues.

Ten or more counts support this clonotype. The gene calls are TRBV7-8 and TRBJ1-1; D gene ambiguous. This CDR3 has 12 residues. Per the germline V gene, CDR1 is SGHVS and CDR2 is FQNEAQ. The V end was cut by 8 bases, the J end by 4 bases, with 11 bases between. In nucleotides, the CDR3 is TGTGCCAGCTGGAGTAGGAGCACTGAAGCTTTCTTT. Protein: CASWSRSTEAFF. Using reference TRBV7-8 and TRBJ1-1 for the parts outside the CDR3, the full variable domain is GAGVSQSPRYKVAKRGQDVALRCDPISGHVSLFWYQQALGQGPEFLTYFQNEAQLDKSGLPSDRFFAERPEGSVSTLKIQRTQQEDSAVYLCASWSRSTEAFFGQGTRLTVV.

With respect to this clonotype: A much bigger clone sits one base away, suggesting this may be a read error. The chain is built from TRBV12-3 or TRBV12-4 and TRBJ1-5; D is unresolved. The V and J ends lost 4 bases and 2 bases respectively, with 3 bases between them. The CDR3 has 12 amino acids. For the CDR3, the DNA is TGTGCCAGCAGTTGGGGCAATCAGCCCCAGCATTTT. Translation: CASSWGNQPQHF.